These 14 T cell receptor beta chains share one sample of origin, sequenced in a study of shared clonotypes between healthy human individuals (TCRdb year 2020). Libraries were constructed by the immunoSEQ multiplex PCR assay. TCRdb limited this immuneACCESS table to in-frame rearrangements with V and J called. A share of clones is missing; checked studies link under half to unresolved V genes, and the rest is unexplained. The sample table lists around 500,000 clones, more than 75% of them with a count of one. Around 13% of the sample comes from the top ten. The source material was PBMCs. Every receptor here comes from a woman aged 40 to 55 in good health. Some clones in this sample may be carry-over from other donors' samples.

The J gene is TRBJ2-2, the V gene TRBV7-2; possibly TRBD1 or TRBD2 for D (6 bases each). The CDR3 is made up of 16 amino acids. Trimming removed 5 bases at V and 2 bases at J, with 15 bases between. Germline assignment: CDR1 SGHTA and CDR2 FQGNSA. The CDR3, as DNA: TGTGCCAGCAGCGGGGGGCCCGGGCTTAACACCGGGGAGCTGTTTTTT. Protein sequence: CASSGGPGLNTGELFF.

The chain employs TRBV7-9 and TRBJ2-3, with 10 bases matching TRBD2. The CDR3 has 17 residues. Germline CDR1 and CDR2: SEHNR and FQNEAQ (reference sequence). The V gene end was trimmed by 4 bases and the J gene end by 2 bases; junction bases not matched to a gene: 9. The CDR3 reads CASSSRLAGPTTDTQYF. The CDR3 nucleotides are TGTGCCAGCAGCTCTAGACTAGCGGGCCCTACCACAGATACGCAGTATTTT.

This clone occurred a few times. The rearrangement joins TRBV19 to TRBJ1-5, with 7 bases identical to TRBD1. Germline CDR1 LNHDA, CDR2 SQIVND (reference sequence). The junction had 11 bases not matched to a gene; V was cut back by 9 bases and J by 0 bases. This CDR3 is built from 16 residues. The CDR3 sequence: CASFRGQTPSNQPQHF. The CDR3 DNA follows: TGTGCCAGCTTTCGGGGACAGACCCCTAGCAATCAGCCCCAGCATTTT.

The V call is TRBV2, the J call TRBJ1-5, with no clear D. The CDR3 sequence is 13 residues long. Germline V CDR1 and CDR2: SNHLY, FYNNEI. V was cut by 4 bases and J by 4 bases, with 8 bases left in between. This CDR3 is CASSVAGNQPQHF. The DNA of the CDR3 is TGTGCCAGCAGTGTGGCCGGGAATCAGCCCCAGCATTTT.

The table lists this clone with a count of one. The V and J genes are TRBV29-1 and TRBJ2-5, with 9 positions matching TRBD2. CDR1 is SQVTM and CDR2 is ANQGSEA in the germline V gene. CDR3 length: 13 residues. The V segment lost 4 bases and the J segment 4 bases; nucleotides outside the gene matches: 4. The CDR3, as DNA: TGCAGCGTTGCGCGGGAGGGCCGAGAGACCCAGTACTTC. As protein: CSVAREGRETQYF. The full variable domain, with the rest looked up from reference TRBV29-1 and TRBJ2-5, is SAVISQKPSRDICQRGTSLTIQCQVDSQVTMMFWYRQQPGQSLTLIATANQGSEATYESGFVIDKFPISRPNLTFSTLTVSNMSPEDSSIYLCSVAREGRETQYFGPGTRLLVL.

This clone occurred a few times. This CDR3 reads CSVEGGTSGRSPTDTQYF. The CDR3 DNA reads TGCAGCGTTGAGGGGGGGACTAGCGGGAGGTCCCCCACAGATACGCAGTATTTT. The chain joins TRBV29-1 to TRBJ2-3; 15 positions agree with TRBD2. Germline V lookup: CDR1 SQVTM, CDR2 ANQGSEA. There are 18 residues in the CDR3. With V trimmed by 3 bases and J by 2 bases, 9 bases remained unmatched.

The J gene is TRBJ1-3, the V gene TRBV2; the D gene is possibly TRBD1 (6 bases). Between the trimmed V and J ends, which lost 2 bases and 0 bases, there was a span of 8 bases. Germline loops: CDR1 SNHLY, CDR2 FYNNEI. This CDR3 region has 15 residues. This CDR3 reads CASSERDNSGNTIYF. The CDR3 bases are TGTGCCAGCAGTGAAAGGGACAACTCTGGAAACACCATATATTTT. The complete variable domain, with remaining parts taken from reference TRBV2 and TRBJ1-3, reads EPEVTQTPSHQVTQMGQEVILRCVPISNHLYFYWYRQILGQKVEFLVSFYNNEISEKSEIFDDQFSVERPDGSNFTLKIRSTKLEDSAMYFCASSERDNSGNTIYFGEGSWLTVV.

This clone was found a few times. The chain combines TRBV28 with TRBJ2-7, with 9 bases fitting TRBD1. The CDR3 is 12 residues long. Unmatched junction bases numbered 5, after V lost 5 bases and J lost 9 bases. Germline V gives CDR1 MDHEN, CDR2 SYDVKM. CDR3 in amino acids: CASSLQQGAQYF. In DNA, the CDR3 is TGTGCCAGCAGTCTCCAACAGGGGGCGCAGTACTTC.

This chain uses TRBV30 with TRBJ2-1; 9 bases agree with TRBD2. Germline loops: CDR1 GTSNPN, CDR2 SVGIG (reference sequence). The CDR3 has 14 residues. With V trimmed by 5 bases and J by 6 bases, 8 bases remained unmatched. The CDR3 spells CAWDGTSRSNEQFF. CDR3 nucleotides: TGTGCCTGGGATGGGACTAGCCGAAGCAATGAGCAGTTCTTC. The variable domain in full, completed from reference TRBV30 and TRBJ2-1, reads SQTIHQWPATLVQPVGSPLSLECTVEGTSNPNLYWYRQAAGRGLQLLFYSVGIGQISSEVPQNLSASRPQDRQFILSSKKLLLSDSGFYLCAWDGTSRSNEQFFGPGTRLTVL.

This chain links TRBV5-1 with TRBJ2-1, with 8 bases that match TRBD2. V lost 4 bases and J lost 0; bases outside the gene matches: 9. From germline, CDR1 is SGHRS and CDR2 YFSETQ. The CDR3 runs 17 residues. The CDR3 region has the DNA TGCGCCAGCAGCATAACCTTAGCGGGGTCCTCCTACAATGAGCAGTTCTTC. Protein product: CASSITLAGSSYNEQFF.

The CDR3 sequence is CASSPGLLGTDTQYF. The CDR3 coding sequence is TGTGCCAGCAGCCCGGGACTACTAGGCACAGATACGCAGTATTTT. V and J are TRBV5-6 and TRBJ2-3; 7 positions agree with TRBD2. V dropped 4 bases and J dropped 1; count of bases not matched to a gene: 6. Germline V CDR1 and CDR2: SGHDT, YYEEEE. The CDR3 loop spans 15 amino acids. Together with reference TRBV5-6 and TRBJ2-3, the CDR3 gives the full variable domain: DAGVTQSPTHLIKTRGQQVTLRCSPKSGHDTVSWYQQALGQGPQFIFQYYEEEERQRGNFPDRFSGHQFPNYSSELNVNALLLGDSALYLCASSPGLLGTDTQYFGPGTRLTVL.

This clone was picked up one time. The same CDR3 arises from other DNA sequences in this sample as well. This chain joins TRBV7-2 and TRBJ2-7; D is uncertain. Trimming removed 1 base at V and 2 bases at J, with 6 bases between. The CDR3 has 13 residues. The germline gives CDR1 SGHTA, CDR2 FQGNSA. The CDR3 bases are TGTGCCAGCAGCTTAGTAGGGACCTACGAGCAGTACTTC. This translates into CASSLVGTYEQYF. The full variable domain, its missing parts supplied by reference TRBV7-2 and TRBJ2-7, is GAGVSQSPSNKVTEKGKDVELRCDPISGHTALYWYRQSLGQGLEFLIYFQGNSAPDKSGLPSDRFSAERTGGSVSTLTIQRTQQEDSAVYLCASSLVGTYEQYFGPGTRLTVT.

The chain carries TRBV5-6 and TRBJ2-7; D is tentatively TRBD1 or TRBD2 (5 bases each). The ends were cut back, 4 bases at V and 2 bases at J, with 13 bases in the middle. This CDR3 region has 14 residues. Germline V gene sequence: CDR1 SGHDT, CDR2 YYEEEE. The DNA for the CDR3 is TGTGCCAGCAGCCGAGGGACGGCAGCCTACGAGCAGTACTTC. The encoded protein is CASSRGTAAYEQYF. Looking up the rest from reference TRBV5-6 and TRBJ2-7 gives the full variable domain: DAGVTQSPTHLIKTRGQQVTLRCSPKSGHDTVSWYQQALGQGPQFIFQYYEEEERQRGNFPDRFSGHQFPNYSSELNVNALLLGDSALYLCASSRGTAAYEQYFGPGTRLTVT.

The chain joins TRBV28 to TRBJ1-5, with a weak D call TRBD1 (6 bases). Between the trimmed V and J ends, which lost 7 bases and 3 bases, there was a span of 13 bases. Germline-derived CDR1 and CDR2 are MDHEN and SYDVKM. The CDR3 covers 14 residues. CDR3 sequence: CASNLDRLNQPQHF. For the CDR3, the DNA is TGTGCCAGCAACCTGGACAGACTCAATCAGCCCCAGCATTTT.